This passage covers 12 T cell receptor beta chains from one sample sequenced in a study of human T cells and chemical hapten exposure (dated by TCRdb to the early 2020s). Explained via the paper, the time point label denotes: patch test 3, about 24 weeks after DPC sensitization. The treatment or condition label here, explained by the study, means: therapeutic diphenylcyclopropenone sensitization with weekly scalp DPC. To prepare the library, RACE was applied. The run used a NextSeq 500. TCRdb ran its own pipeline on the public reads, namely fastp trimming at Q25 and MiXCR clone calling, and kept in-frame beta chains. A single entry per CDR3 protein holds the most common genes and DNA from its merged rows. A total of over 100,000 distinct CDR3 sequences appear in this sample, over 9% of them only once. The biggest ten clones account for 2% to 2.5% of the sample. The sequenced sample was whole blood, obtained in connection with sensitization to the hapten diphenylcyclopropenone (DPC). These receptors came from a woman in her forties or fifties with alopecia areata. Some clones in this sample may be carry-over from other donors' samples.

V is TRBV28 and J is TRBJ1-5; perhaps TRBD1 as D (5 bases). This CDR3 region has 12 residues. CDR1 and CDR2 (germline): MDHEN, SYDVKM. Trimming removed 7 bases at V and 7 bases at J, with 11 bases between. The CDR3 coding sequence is TGTGCCAGCACGGACACTTTGCAGCCCCAGCATTTT. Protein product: CASTDTLQPQHF.

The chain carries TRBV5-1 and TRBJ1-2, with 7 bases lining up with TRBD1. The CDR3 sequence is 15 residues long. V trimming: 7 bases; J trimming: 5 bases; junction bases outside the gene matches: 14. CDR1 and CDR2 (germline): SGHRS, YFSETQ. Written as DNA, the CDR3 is TGCGCCAGCGGCCCCGACAGGGAGTGGGCGTATGGCTACACCTTC. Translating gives CASGPDREWAYGYTF.

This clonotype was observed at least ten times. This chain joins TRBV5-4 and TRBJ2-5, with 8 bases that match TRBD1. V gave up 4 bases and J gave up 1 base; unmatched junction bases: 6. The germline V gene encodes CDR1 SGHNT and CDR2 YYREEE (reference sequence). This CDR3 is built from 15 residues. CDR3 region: CASSPGQGLQETQYF. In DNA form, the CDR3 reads TGTGCCAGCAGCCCCGGACAGGGACTCCAAGAGACCCAGTACTTC. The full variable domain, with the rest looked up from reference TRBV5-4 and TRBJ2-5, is ETGVTQSPTHLIKTRGQQVTLRCSSQSGHNTVSWYQQALGQGPQFIFQYYREEENGRGNFPPRFSGLQFPNYSSELNVNALELDDSALYLCASSPGQGLQETQYFGPGTRLLVL.

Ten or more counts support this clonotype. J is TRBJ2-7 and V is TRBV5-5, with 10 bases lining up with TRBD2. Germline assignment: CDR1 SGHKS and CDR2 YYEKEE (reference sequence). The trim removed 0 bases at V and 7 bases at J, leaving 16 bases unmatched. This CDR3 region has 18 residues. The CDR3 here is CASSLGQSTSGTPREQYF. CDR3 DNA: TGTGCCAGCAGCTTGGGACAGAGTACTAGCGGGACCCCGAGGGAGCAGTACTTC.

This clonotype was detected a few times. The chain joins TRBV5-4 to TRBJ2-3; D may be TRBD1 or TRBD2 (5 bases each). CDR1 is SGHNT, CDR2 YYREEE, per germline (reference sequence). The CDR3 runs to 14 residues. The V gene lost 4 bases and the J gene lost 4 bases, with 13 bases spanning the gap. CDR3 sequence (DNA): TGTGCCAGCAGCCCAAGGCTGGGGGCAGATACGCAGTATTTT. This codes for CASSPRLGADTQYF. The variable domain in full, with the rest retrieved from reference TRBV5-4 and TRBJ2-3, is ETGVTQSPTHLIKTRGQQVTLRCSSQSGHNTVSWYQQALGQGPQFIFQYYREEENGRGNFPPRFSGLQFPNYSSELNVNALELDDSALYLCASSPRLGADTQYFGPGTRLTVL.

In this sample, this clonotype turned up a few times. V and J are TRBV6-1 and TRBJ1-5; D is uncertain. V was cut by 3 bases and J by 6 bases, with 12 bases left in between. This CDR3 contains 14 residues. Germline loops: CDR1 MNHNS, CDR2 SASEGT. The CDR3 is CASSDLGFGQPQHF. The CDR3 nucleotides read TGTGCCAGCAGTGATCTGGGGTTCGGTCAGCCCCAGCATTTT.

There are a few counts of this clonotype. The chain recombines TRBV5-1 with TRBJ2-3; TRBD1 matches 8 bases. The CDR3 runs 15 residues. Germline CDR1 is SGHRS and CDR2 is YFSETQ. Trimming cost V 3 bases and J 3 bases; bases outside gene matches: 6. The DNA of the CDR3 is TGCGCCAGCAGCTACGGACAGGGCAATACAGATACGCAGTATTTT. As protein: CASSYGQGNTDTQYF. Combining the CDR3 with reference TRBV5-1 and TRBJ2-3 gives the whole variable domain KAGVTQTPRYLIKTRGQQVTLSCSPISGHRSVSWYQQTPGQGLQFLFEYFSETQRNKGNFPGRFSGRQFSNSRSEMNVSTLELGDSALYLCASSYGQGNTDTQYFGPGTRLTVL.

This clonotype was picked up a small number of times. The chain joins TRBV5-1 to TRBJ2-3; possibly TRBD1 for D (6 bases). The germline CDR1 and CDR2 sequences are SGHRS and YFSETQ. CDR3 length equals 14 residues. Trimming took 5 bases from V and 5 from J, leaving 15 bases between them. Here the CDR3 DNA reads TGCGCCAGCAGACGGGACACAACTTTAGATACGCAGTATTTT. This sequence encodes CASRRDTTLDTQYF.

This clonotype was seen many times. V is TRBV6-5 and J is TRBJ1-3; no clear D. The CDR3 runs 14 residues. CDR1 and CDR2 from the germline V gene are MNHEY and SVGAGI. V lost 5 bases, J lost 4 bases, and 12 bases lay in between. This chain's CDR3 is CASSPGSSGNTIYF. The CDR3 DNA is TGTGCCAGCAGTCCCGGGAGCAGCGGAAACACCATATATTTT.

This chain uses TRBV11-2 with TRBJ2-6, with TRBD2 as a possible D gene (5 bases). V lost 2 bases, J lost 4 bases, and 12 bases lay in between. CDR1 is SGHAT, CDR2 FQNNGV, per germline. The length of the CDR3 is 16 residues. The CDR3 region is CASSLSGVAGANVLTF. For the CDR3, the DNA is TGTGCCAGCAGCTTATCCGGGGTGGCCGGGGCCAACGTCCTGACTTTC.

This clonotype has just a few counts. In DNA form, the CDR3 reads TGTGCCAGCAGCACGGGGTTTGGCCCGGGACCTAAGACCTACGAGCAGTACTTC. Protein: CASSTGFGPGPKTYEQYF. The chain carries TRBV7-8 and TRBJ2-7; the D call may be TRBD1 or TRBD2 (5 bases each). This CDR3 is built from 18 residues. CDR1 SGHVS and CDR2 FQNEAQ come from the germline V gene. V was trimmed by 5 bases and J by 2 bases, leaving 25 bases between them.

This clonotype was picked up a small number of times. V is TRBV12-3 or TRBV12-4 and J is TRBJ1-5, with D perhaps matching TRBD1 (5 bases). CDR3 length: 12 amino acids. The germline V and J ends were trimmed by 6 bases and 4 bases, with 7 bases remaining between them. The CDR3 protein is CASRGGNQPQHF. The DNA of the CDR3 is TGTGCCAGCAGGGGGGGAAATCAGCCCCAGCATTTT.